These T cell receptor beta chains were read from a single sample in a study of technical replicates of blood from a few donors. Method: immunoSEQ multiplex PCR; TCRdb's copy keeps in-frame clones and lacks some. The sample yields about 50,000 clones, roughly 90% seen once. Sequencing was done on a sample of PBMCs. The source is a human donor in good health. Some clones in this sample may be carry-over from other donors' samples. The CDR3 runs from the conserved cysteine through the conserved F or W. The D gene is left open where the match is weak. Not all rows give a size; the values are once, few, many and, for expanded clones, a class.

v_gene	j_gene	d_gene	abundance	CDR3aa	CDR3nt
TRBV7-8	TRBJ2-3	-	-	CASSFGGVTDTQYF	TGTGCCAGCAGCTTTGGCGGGGTCACAGATACGCAGTATTTT
TRBV29-1	TRBJ1-4	TRBD1	-	CSAARGTGVTEKLFF	TGCAGCGCCGCTCGAGGGACAGGCGTAACCGAAAAACTGTTTTTT
TRBV5-1	TRBJ1-6	-	-	CASSLVQTGGNNSPLHF	TGCGCCAGCAGCTTGGTCCAGACTGGCGGCAATAATTCACCCCTCCACTTT
TRBV5-1	TRBJ2-7	-	-	CASSTPGYEQYF	TGCGCCAGCAGCACACCGGGCTACGAGCAGTACTTC
TRBV2	TRBJ2-2	TRBD2	once	CASSESPSGGLMNTGELFF	TGTGCCAGCAGTGAATCTCCTAGCGGGGGCCTTATGAACACCGGGGAGCTGTTTTTT
TRBV20-1	TRBJ2-1	-	-	CSASPRNEQFF	TGCAGTGCCTCCCCGAGGAATGAGCAGTTCTTC
TRBV6-5	TRBJ1-2	-	-	CASSYSFGSLGYGYTF	TGTGCCAGCAGTTACTCGTTCGGGTCTTTGGGCTATGGCTACACCTTC
TRBV4-3	TRBJ2-5	-	-	CASSQDSGAGETQYF	TGCGCCAGCAGCCAAGATAGTGGGGCGGGGGAGACCCAGTACTTC
TRBV18	TRBJ2-3	TRBD1	-	CASSQNRGGDTQYF	TGTGCCAGCTCACAAAACCGAGGGGGCGATACGCAGTATTTT
TRBV2	TRBJ2-5	TRBD1	-	CASSPRTGGGETQYF	TGTGCCAGCAGTCCGAGGACAGGGGGCGGAGAGACCCAGTACTTC
TRBV6-5	TRBJ2-3	-	-	CASSLAGTSTDTQYF	TGTGCCAGCAGCCTGGCAGGGACTAGCACAGATACGCAGTATTTT
TRBV6-5	TRBJ2-7	TRBD1	-	CASTPRGQKSYEQYF	TGTGCCAGCACTCCCAGGGGACAGAAGAGTTACGAGCAGTACTTC
TRBV5-1	TRBJ2-2	-	-	CASEKDTTGELFF	TGCGCCAGCGAGAAAGACACAACCGGGGAGCTGTTTTTT
TRBV6-5	TRBJ2-5	-	-	CASSFDADRTQYF	TGTGCCAGCAGTTTTGACGCAGACAGGACCCAGTACTTC
TRBV21-1	TRBJ1-2	-	-	CASIYPRDSPLGYTF	TGTGCCAGCATCTACCCCCGGGACTCACCCCTCGGCTACACCTTC
TRBV12-5	TRBJ2-5	-	-	CASALRGTQYF	TGTGCTAGTGCCCTAAGAGGGACCCAGTACTTC
TRBV30	TRBJ1-1	-	-	CAWSVSEAEAFF	TGTGCCTGGAGTGTATCGGAGGCTGAAGCTTTCTTT
TRBV25-1	TRBJ1-4	-	-	CASSEFRGIGEKLFF	TGTGCCAGCAGTGAATTTCGGGGGATCGGGGAAAAACTGTTTTTT
TRBV13	TRBJ2-5	-	-	CASSLATGMDGETQYF	TGTGCCAGCAGCTTAGCCACGGGGATGGATGGAGAGACCCAGTACTTC
TRBV6-5	TRBJ1-6	TRBD1	-	CASSYGTGNSPLHF	TGTGCCAGCAGTTACGGGACAGGCAATTCACCCCTCCACTTT
TRBV7-9	TRBJ2-2	-	-	CASSLSTGELFF	TGTGCCAGCAGCTTATCGACCGGGGAGCTGTTTTTT
TRBV6-5	TRBJ2-7	-	-	CASSSWTESSYEQYF	TGTGCCAGCAGTTCGTGGACAGAAAGCTCCTACGAGCAGTACTTC
TRBV9	TRBJ2-1	TRBD2	-	CASSVNERLAGDNEQFF	TGTGCCAGCAGCGTCAACGAACGACTAGCGGGAGACAATGAGCAGTTCTTC
TRBV18	TRBJ1-3	TRBD1	-	CASSGTGGPSGNTIYF	TGTGCCAGCTCCGGGACAGGGGGCCCCTCTGGAAACACCATATATTTT
TRBV11-2	TRBJ1-5	-	-	CASSLEGYSNQPQHF	TGTGCCAGCAGCTTAGAGGGCTATAGCAATCAGCCCCAGCATTTT
TRBV6-1	TRBJ2-7	TRBD2	-	CASSDDTSGRSGEQYF	TGTGCCAGCAGTGATGATACCAGCGGGAGGTCGGGCGAGCAGTACTTC
TRBV13	TRBJ1-1	-	-	CASSPMGLRGVTEAFF	TGTGCCAGCAGCCCCATGGGTCTCCGGGGGGTCACTGAAGCTTTCTTT
TRBV13	TRBJ1-2	TRBD1	-	CASSSRDRGYGGYTF	TGTGCCAGCAGCTCTAGGGACAGGGGGTACGGTGGCTACACCTTC
TRBV20-1	TRBJ1-6	-	-	CSASSRRQLHF	TGCAGTGCTAGTTCGCGGCGCCAGCTCCACTTT
TRBV7-9	TRBJ2-5	TRBD2	-	CASSTGLAGGWIQETQYF	TGTGCCAGCAGCACGGGACTAGCGGGGGGGTGGATTCAAGAGACCCAGTACTTC
TRBV7-2	TRBJ2-7	TRBD1	-	CASRPTGTGSYEQYF	TGTGCCAGCAGACCCACCGGGACAGGGTCCTACGAGCAGTACTTC
TRBV9	TRBJ2-2	-	-	CASSVVPRTGELFF	TGTGCCAGCAGCGTAGTCCCCAGAACCGGGGAGCTGTTTTTT
TRBV5-1	TRBJ2-7	-	-	CASRGDNSYEQYF	TGCGCCAGCAGGGGTGACAACTCCTACGAGCAGTACTTC
TRBV7-9	TRBJ2-3	TRBD1	-	CASSLGQGRTDTQYF	TGTGCCAGCAGCTTAGGACAGGGAAGGACAGATACGCAGTATTTT
TRBV10-3	TRBJ1-1	-	-	CAISGQGNTEAFF	TGTGCCATCAGTGGTCAGGGGAACACTGAAGCTTTCTTT
TRBV7-9	TRBJ1-2	TRBD1	-	CASSSETGVNGYTF	TGTGCCAGCAGCTCAGAGACAGGGGTAAACGGCTACACCTTC
TRBV27	TRBJ2-7	-	-	CASGKDRLYEQYF	TGTGCCAGCGGAAAGGACAGATTATACGAGCAGTACTTC
TRBV7-3	TRBJ2-1	TRBD1	once	CASSPDREGEQFF	TGTGCCAGCAGCCCCGACAGGGAAGGTGAGCAGTTCTTC
TRBV7-9	TRBJ1-1	-	-	CASSLDQQGRAFF	TGTGCCAGCAGCCTGGACCAGCAGGGGCGCGCTTTCTTT